The 19 T cell receptor beta chains below come from one sample, sequenced in a study of blood T cell repertoires in COVID-19. Libraries were prepared by immunoSEQ multiplex PCR; TCRdb keeps only in-frame clonotypes and omits some of them. Of about 58,000 clones in the sample, over 75% were seen once. The specimen sequenced was peripheral blood. These receptors were collected from a woman aged 60 to 75 with active COVID-19.

The chain joins TRBV11-2 to TRBJ1-4, with D hard to call. Per germline, CDR1 SGHAT and CDR2 FQNNGV. This CDR3 comprises 18 residues. V shed 2 bases and J shed 4 bases, with 20 bases lying between them. CDR3 bases: TGTGCCAGCAGCTTACCAGGAGGGATTCTATCGATTAATGAAAAACTGTTTTTT. Amino acid sequence: CASSLPGGILSINEKLFF.

The J gene is TRBJ1-2, the V gene TRBV18; 9 bases map to TRBD1. The V gene end was trimmed by 2 bases and the J gene end by 4 bases; junction bases not matched to a gene: 5. CDR3 length: 15 amino acids. From germline, CDR1 is KGHSH and CDR2 LQKENI. DNA for the CDR3: TGTGCCAGCTCACCAAGACAGGGGGATAGCTATGGCTACACCTTC. Translated: CASSPRQGDSYGYTF.

J is TRBJ2-3 and V is TRBV5-4; 9 positions agree with TRBD1. CDR1 and CDR2 (germline): SGHNT, YYREEE (reference sequence). V shed 3 bases and J 5 bases; nucleotides not matched to a gene: 7. This CDR3 spans 15 amino acids. CDR3 sequence reads: CASSSRTGAEDTQYF. In DNA, the CDR3 is TGTGCCAGCAGCTCCAGGACAGGGGCGGAAGATACGCAGTATTTT.

V and J are TRBV9 and TRBJ2-5; D is perhaps TRBD1 (5 bases). The CDR3 has 16 amino acids. V lost 0 bases, J lost 2 bases, and 14 bases lay in between. Germline V gene lookup returns CDR1 SGDLS and CDR2 YYNGEE. In DNA form, the CDR3 reads TGTGCCAGCAGCGTAGCTCCCCTTAGGGGTCAAGAGACCCAGTACTTC. It encodes CASSVAPLRGQETQYF.

This clone was picked up one time. The gene calls are TRBV5-1 and TRBJ2-1, with TRBD1 identical over 8 bases. The CDR3 is 15 amino acids. From germline, CDR1 is SGHRS and CDR2 YFSETQ. V shed 0 bases, J shed 10 bases, and the junction held 9 bases outside the gene matches. The CDR3 coding sequence is TGCGCCAGCAGCTTGGAGACAGGGGTTCCTGGAGAGCAGTTCTTC. Translating it yields CASSLETGVPGEQFF.

The J gene is TRBJ2-1, the V gene TRBV18; 8 nucleotides agree with TRBD1. The CDR3 consists of 15 residues. J was trimmed by 8 bases and V by 6 bases; bases with no gene match: 12. The V gene's germline CDR1 is KGHSH and CDR2 LQKENI. CDR3 region: CASSIRTGLFDEQFF. DNA for the CDR3: TGTGCCAGCTCCATCAGGACAGGGCTTTTCGATGAGCAGTTCTTC.

The DNA for the CDR3 is TGTGCCAGCAGCTTCCAGGGGGTCTATGGCTACACCTTC. The encoded protein is CASSFQGVYGYTF. The chain has TRBV7-3 and TRBJ1-2, with 7 bases matching TRBD1. This CDR3 contains 13 residues. Trimming cost V 3 bases and J 4 bases; bases outside gene matches: 2. The germline CDR1 and CDR2 sequences are SGHTA and FQGTGA.

The chain joins TRBV3-1 (or the pseudogene TRBV3-2) to TRBJ1-2; D uncertain. In germline, CDR1 is LGHDT, CDR2 YNNKEL (reference sequence). There are 13 residues in the CDR3. Between the trimmed V and J ends, which lost 4 bases and 4 bases, there was a span of 10 bases. This CDR3 reads CASSPPPGYGYTF. The CDR3 DNA reads TGTGCCAGCAGCCCCCCCCCGGGCTATGGCTACACCTTC.

The chain carries TRBV25-1 and TRBJ2-1; perhaps TRBD1 as D (6 bases). This CDR3 spans 16 amino acids. Trimming left V 5 bases short and J 3 bases short, with 17 bases between. Germline lookup yields CDR1 MGHDK and CDR2 SYGVNS. CDR3 sequence (DNA): TGTGCCAGCAGTAGCCTCGGGGACATGTACTACAATGAGCAGTTCTTC. Amino acid sequence: CASSSLGDMYYNEQFF.

The chain combines TRBV6-5 with TRBJ1-6; possible D gene TRBD1, 5 bases. This CDR3 has 16 residues. Germline CDR1 MNHEY, CDR2 SVGAGI. The ends were cut back, 1 base at V and 10 bases at J, with 17 bases in the middle. The DNA of the CDR3 is TGTGCCAGCAGTTACTTTCAGGGCGGGAATGGATCACCCCTCCACTTT. Translated, it gives CASSYFQGGNGSPLHF.

V and J are TRBV6-2 or TRBV6-3 and TRBJ1-5; 7 nucleotides align to TRBD1. The CDR3 has 15 amino acids. The germline CDR1 and CDR2 sequences are MNHEY and SVGEGT. With 7 bases clipped from V and 3 bases from J, the junction kept 9 bases outside the gene matches. CDR3 region: CASTPLGQLNQPQHF. CDR3 bases: TGTGCCAGCACCCCGTTGGGACAGCTCAATCAGCCCCAGCATTTT.

The chain carries TRBV6-2 or TRBV6-3 and TRBJ1-4; 10 bases are shared with TRBD1. After removal of 5 bases from V and 15 bases from J, the junction contained 3 bases not matched to a gene. This CDR3 region has 11 residues. CDR1 MNHEY and CDR2 SVGEGT come from the germline V gene. The CDR3, as DNA: TGTGCCAGCAGTCATGGACAGGGGGTGTTTTTT. Its translation: CASSHGQGVFF.

Written as DNA, the CDR3 is TGTGCCAGCAGCCCCAGGGGGCGCGACACCGGGGAGCTGTTTTTT. Translated: CASSPRGRDTGELFF. The chain is built from TRBV7-3 and TRBJ2-2; 8 bases agree with TRBD1. CDR1 and CDR2 from the germline V gene are SGHTA and FQGTGA. Losses at the gene ends were 5 bases for V and 3 bases for J; bases not matched to a gene: 5. CDR3 size: 15 residues.

The chain combines TRBV6-6 with TRBJ2-5; tentative D call: TRBD2 (7 bases). Germline V gives CDR1 MNHNY, CDR2 SVGAGI (reference sequence). This CDR3 comprises 14 residues. The V gene lost 2 bases and the J gene lost 5 bases, with 12 bases spanning the gap. The CDR3 nucleotides are TGTGCCAGCAGTTACGGGACGGGGGGCGAGACCCAGTACTTC. Protein product: CASSYGTGGETQYF.

The chain couples TRBV15 to TRBJ2-1; no definite D call. Germline CDR1 is LNHNV and CDR2 is YYDKDF (reference sequence). This CDR3 region has 13 residues. Trimming removed 2 bases at V and 10 bases at J, with 12 bases between. CDR3 coding DNA: TGTGCCACCAGCAGAAGTAATCAGAGGGAGCAGTTCTTC. Protein sequence: CATSRSNQREQFF. Full variable domain (remainder filled in from reference TRBV15 and TRBJ2-1): DAMVIQNPRYQVTQFGKPVTLSCSQTLNHNVMYWYQQKSSQAPKLLFHYYDKDFNNEADTPDNFQSRRPNTSFCFLDIRSPGLGDTAMYLCATSRSNQREQFFGPGTRLTVL.

The chain employs TRBV5-1 and TRBJ2-7; maybe TRBD1 (6 bases). The CDR3 length is 14 residues. Per the germline V gene, CDR1 is SGHRS and CDR2 is YFSETQ. V was pared by 1 base and J by 2 bases, with 10 bases between. The CDR3: CASSLTDRPYEQYF. The CDR3 coding sequence is TGCGCCAGCAGCTTGACGGACAGACCCTACGAGCAGTACTTC.

DNA of the CDR3: TGTGCCAGCAGCTTACACAGGCAAGAGACCCAGTACTTC. Translating gives CASSLHRQETQYF. The rearrangement links TRBV7-3 to TRBJ2-5, with D possibly matching TRBD1 (5 bases). CDR3 length: 13 amino acids. V dropped 2 bases and J dropped 2 bases, with 6 bases sitting between them. CDR1 is SGHTA and CDR2 is FQGTGA in the germline V gene.

The chain links TRBV7-2 to TRBJ1-6, with D possibly being TRBD1 (6 bases). Germline CDR1 is SGHTA and CDR2 is FQGNSA. The CDR3 length is 16 residues. V was pared by 3 bases and J by 7 bases, with 16 bases between. DNA for the CDR3: TGTGCCAGCAGCTTGTATCTCCGGGACAAAAATTCACCCCTCCACTTT. Translating gives CASSLYLRDKNSPLHF.

The chain is built from TRBV2 and TRBJ2-2, with 8 positions matching TRBD1. Germline trimming cut 6 bases from V and 1 base from J; bases unmatched to any gene: 1. CDR3 length equals 14 residues. CDR1 is SNHLY, CDR2 FYNNEI, per germline. The CDR3 is CASSGQGNTGELFF. The DNA of the CDR3 is TGTGCCAGCAGCGGACAGGGGAACACCGGGGAGCTGTTTTTT.